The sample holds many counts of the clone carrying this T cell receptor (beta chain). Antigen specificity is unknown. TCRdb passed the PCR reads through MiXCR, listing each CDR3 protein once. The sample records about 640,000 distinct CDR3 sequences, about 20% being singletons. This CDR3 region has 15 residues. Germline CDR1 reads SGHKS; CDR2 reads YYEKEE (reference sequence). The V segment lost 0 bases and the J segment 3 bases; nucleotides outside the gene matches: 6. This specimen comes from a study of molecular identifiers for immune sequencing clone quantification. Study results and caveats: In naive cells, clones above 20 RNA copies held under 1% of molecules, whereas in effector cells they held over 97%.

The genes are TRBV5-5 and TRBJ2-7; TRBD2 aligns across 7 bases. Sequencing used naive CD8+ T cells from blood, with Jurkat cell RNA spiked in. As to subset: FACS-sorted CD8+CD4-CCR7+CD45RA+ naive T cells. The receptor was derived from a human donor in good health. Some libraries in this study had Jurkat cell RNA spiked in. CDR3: CASSLDGPGGYEQYF. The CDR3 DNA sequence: TGTGCCAGCAGCTTGGACGGGCCGGGGGGCTACGAGCAGTACTTC.